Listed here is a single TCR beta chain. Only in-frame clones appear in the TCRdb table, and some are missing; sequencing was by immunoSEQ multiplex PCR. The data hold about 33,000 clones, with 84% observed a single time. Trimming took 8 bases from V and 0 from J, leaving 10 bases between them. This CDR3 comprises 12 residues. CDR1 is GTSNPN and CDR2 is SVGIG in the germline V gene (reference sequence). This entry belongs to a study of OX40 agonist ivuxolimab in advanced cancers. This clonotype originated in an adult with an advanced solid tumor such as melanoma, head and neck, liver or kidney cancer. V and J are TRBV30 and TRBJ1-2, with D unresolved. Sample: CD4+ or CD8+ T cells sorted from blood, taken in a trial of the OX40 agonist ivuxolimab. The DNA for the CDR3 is TGTGCCGAGGGAGCGGCTAACTATGGCTACACCTTC. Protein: CAEGAANYGYTF.